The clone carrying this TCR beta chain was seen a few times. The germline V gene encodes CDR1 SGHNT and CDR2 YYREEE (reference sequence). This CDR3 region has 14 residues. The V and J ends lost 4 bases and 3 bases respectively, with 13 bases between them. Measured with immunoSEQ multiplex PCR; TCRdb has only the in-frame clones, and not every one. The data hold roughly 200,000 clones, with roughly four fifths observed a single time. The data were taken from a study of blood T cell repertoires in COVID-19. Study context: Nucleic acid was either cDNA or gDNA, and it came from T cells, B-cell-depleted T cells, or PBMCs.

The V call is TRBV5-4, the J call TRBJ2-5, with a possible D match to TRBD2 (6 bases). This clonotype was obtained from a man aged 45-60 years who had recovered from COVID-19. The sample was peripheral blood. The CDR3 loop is CASSHGGAKETQYF. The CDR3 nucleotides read TGTGCCAGCAGCCACGGGGGTGCCAAAGAGACCCAGTACTTC.